The 13 T cell receptor beta chains below all came from one sample that was sequenced in a study of post-analysis software for immune sequencing data. The study's findings and limits: TRBV5-6, TRBV5-1 and TRBV20-1 were among roughly five TRBV segments more frequent in patients than controls.

The antigens of these receptors remain unknown. Researchers reported that TCR beta cDNA libraries carried unique molecular identifiers. From the PCR reads, TCRdb called clonotypes with MiXCR, one entry per CDR3 protein. The profile shows roughly 400,000 distinct CDR3 sequences, more than 30% of them singletons. Input material: blood. The source of these receptors is a girl aged 2-10 years with multiple sclerosis.

CDR3 coding DNA: TGCAGTGCTCGGTTGAGGACTTACCGCACAAATGAGCAGTACTTC. This gives the protein CSARLRTYRTNEQYF. This chain joins TRBV20-1 and TRBJ2-7, with D perhaps TRBD2 (5 bases). This CDR3 is built from 15 residues. Germline CDR1 DFQATT, CDR2 SNEGSKA (reference sequence). Trimming took off 5 bases at V and 7 bases at J, with 24 bases between the two ends.

This clonotype has only a few counts. The rearrangement joins TRBV20-1 to TRBJ2-3; tentative D call: TRBD2 (6 bases). The CDR3 is 15 amino acids. The V and J ends lost 3 bases and 2 bases respectively, with 15 bases between them. In germline, CDR1 is DFQATT, CDR2 SNEGSKA (reference sequence). CDR3 bases: TGCAGTGCTAGCGGTCCCCGGGAGTCCACAGATACGCAGTATTTT. It translates to CSASGPRESTDTQYF.

V usage is TRBV28 and J usage is TRBJ1-2; 9 bases map to TRBD1. In germline, CDR1 is MDHEN, CDR2 SYDVKM. The J segment lost 3 bases and the V segment lost 5 bases, leaving 7 bases of the junction unmatched. The CDR3 is 15 residues long. This CDR3 reads CASSTTGGKHYGYTF. The CDR3 region has the DNA TGTGCCAGCAGTACCACAGGGGGCAAGCACTATGGCTACACCTTC.

This clonotype has more than one count but fewer than ten. A much larger clone differs by one base, so this may be a read error. For the CDR3, the DNA is TGTGCCAGCAGCCTAGTGTGGGCCGAGACAGGGGCAATTTCCGGGGAGCTGTTTTTT. This sequence encodes CASSLVWAETGAISGELFF. This chain uses TRBV4-2 with TRBJ2-2; TRBD1 matches 8 bases. The CDR3 sequence is 19 residues long. The junction had 19 bases not matched to a gene; V was cut back by 4 bases and J by 6 bases. Germline V CDR1 and CDR2: LGHNA, YNFKEQ.

In its sample, this clonotype was seen a few times. The rearrangement uses TRBV7-2 and TRBJ2-5; 11 positions match TRBD2. With 1 base clipped from V and 4 bases from J, the junction kept 5 bases outside the gene matches. The CDR3 consists of 16 residues. CDR1 SGHTA and CDR2 FQGNSA come from the germline V gene. CDR3 sequence (DNA): TGTGCCAGCAGCTTAGTAGCGGGAGGGCCTGGAGAGACCCAGTACTTC. Translated, it gives CASSLVAGGPGETQYF.

This clonotype appeared a few times. The chain is built from TRBV11-2 and TRBJ2-4, with D perhaps TRBD1 or TRBD2 (5 bases each). The DNA end lines up better with TRBJ2-5; the J call may be wrong. The CDR3 is 14 residues long. Germline lookup yields CDR1 SGHAT and CDR2 FQNNGV. CDR3: CASSFSGGRETQYF. CDR3 coding DNA: TGTGCCAGCAGCTTTTCTGGGGGACGAGAGACCCAGTACTTC.

The V gene is TRBV24-1, the J gene TRBJ2-3, with 7 bases aligning to TRBD2. This CDR3 comprises 14 residues. Trimming removed 0 bases from V and 7 bases from J; junction bases left unmatched: 3. Germline CDR1 and CDR2: KGHDR and SFDVKD. The CDR3 sequence is CATSDLGTTNTQYF. The CDR3 nucleotides are TGTGCCACCAGTGATTTGGGGACTACTAATACGCAGTATTTT.

This rearrangement joins TRBV28 to TRBJ1-1; no clear D. Trimming removed 5 bases at V and 4 bases at J, with 8 bases between. Germline V gene data show CDR1 as MDHEN and CDR2 as SYDVKM. The CDR3 loop spans 12 amino acids. CDR3 region: CASSRLITEAFF. Written as DNA, the CDR3 is TGTGCCAGCAGTCGGTTAATCACTGAAGCTTTCTTT.

In its sample, this clonotype was seen a few times. This chain connects TRBV5-1 to TRBJ2-1; tentatively, D is TRBD1 (6 bases). Germline CDR1 reads SGHRS; CDR2 reads YFSETQ. V was clipped by 1 base and J by 0 bases, with 17 bases between them. The CDR3 is 18 residues long. The CDR3 protein is CASSLLGHVIASYNEQFF. As DNA, the CDR3 is TGCGCCAGCAGCTTGTTGGGACACGTGATCGCCTCCTACAATGAGCAGTTCTTC.

The V gene is TRBV12-3 or TRBV12-4, the J gene TRBJ2-1, with 7 bases matching TRBD1. J was trimmed by 9 bases and V by 6 bases; bases with no gene match: 8. The CDR3 is 13 residues long. For the CDR3, the DNA is TGTGCCAGCAGGTTAAGGGGGCTGGGTGAGCAGTTCTTC. Protein product: CASRLRGLGEQFF.

The chain joins TRBV14 to TRBJ2-7; 10 bases map to TRBD1. TRBJ2-5 matches the DNA end more closely, so the J call is doubtful. Germline CDR1 reads SGHDN; CDR2 reads FVKESK. The CDR3 has 15 residues. CDR3 in amino acids: CASSPLRDRGETQYF. CDR3 sequence (DNA): TGTGCCAGCAGCCCCCTCCGGGACAGGGGAGAGACCCAGTACTTC.

This chain links TRBV29-1 with TRBJ2-3; 7 bases map to TRBD2. There are 13 residues in the CDR3. CDR1 is SQVTM and CDR2 is ANQGSEA in the germline V gene. V was clipped by 6 bases and J by 4 bases; unmatched bases: 7. The CDR3 DNA sequence: TGCAGCGTCTTGACTAGCATTGCAGATACGCAGTATTTT. The encoded protein is CSVLTSIADTQYF.

The chain has TRBV29-1 and TRBJ2-1; 9 bases agree with TRBD2. The CDR3 totals 15 residues. The trim removed 5 bases at V and 7 bases at J, leaving 12 bases unmatched. The germline V gene encodes CDR1 SQVTM and CDR2 ANQGSEA. CDR3 region: CSVPTGASGVNEQFF. The CDR3 DNA follows: TGCAGCGTTCCCACCGGGGCTAGCGGGGTGAATGAGCAGTTCTTC.